A selection of T cell receptor beta chains follows, all from one sample in a study of blood T cells in healthy people across ages. TCRdb redid the calling of the 5' RACE reads with MiXCR, one entry per CDR3 protein. The sample contains 1,800,000 or so distinct CDR3 sequences, 39% of which appear only once. Sequenced input: blood. These receptors originate from a human donor in good health. The CDR3 runs from the conserved cysteine through the conserved F or W. Each record gives: V gene, clone size, D gene, J gene, CDR3 protein, CDR3 DNA. The D gene is left open where the match is weak. Expanded clones are given a class, and other clones once, few, many or no size at all.

>TRBV14|.|TRBD1|TRBJ2-7
CASSQDPRTGVSRYEQYF
TGTGCCAGCAGCCAAGATCCCCGGACAGGGGTATCCCGATACGAGCAGTACTTC
>TRBV11-2|.|.|TRBJ2-3
CASSRKVEMTHTQYF
TGTGCCAGCAGTCGCAAAGTTGAGATGACCCATACGCAGTATTTT
>TRBV6-4|once|TRBD2|TRBJ2-2
CASSEGGGAAGELFF
TGTGCCAGCAGTGAAGGCGGGGGGGCCGCCGGGGAGCTGTTTTTT
>TRBV6-2/TRBV6-3|.|TRBD2|TRBJ2-1
CASSLWTSGGNEQFF
TGTGCCAGCAGCTTATGGACTAGCGGGGGCAATGAGCAGTTCTTC
>TRBV6-6|.|TRBD1|TRBJ2-2
CASRGQPQNTGELFF
TGTGCCAGCAGGGGACAGCCACAAAACACCGGGGAGCTGTTTTTT
>TRBV2|few|.|TRBJ2-7
CASGDRWIIEQYF
TGTGCCAGCGGAGACAGGTGGATTATCGAGCAGTACTTC
>TRBV29-1|.|.|TRBJ2-4
CSVYDPIAKNIQYF
TGCAGCGTTTACGACCCAATAGCCAAAAACATTCAGTACTTC
>TRBV29-1|.|.|TRBJ1-1
CSVVPYGTEAFF
TGCAGCGTTGTCCCCTATGGGACTGAAGCTTTCTTT
>TRBV28|few|.|TRBJ2-3
CASSPTGNTDTQYF
TGTGCCAGCAGTCCGACAGGAAACACAGATACGCAGTATTTT
>TRBV7-9|.|.|TRBJ1-2
CASSLGGSSSIYGYTF
TGTGCCAGCAGCTTAGGAGGGTCAAGCTCCATATATGGCTACACCTTC
>TRBV4-2|.|.|TRBJ2-1
CASSQESLYNEQFF
TGTGCCAGCAGCCAAGAAAGTTTATACAATGAGCAGTTCTTC
>TRBV6-5|.|.|TRBJ2-5
CASSYSGSETQYF
TGTGCCAGCAGTTACTCGGGGTCAGAGACCCAGTACTTC
>TRBV27|.|.|TRBJ2-7
CASSFTGRGEQYF
TGTGCCAGCAGCTTCACTGGGAGGGGGGAGCAGTACTTC
>TRBV28|few|TRBD2|TRBJ2-1
CASSILGEGGYNEQFF
TGTGCCAGCAGTATCCTCGGGGAGGGAGGCTACAATGAGCAGTTCTTC
>TRBV7-9|.|TRBD1|TRBJ2-1
CASTFGTGGDEQFF
TGTGCCAGCACCTTTGGGACAGGGGGCGATGAGCAGTTCTTC
>TRBV21-1|few|.|TRBJ2-1
CASSRPGQTFNEQFF
TGTGCCAGCAGCAGACCGGGACAGACATTCAATGAGCAGTTCTTC
>TRBV4-2|.|TRBD2|TRBJ2-5
CASSQESYPGLQETQYF
TGTGCCAGCAGCCAAGAATCGTACCCGGGACTACAAGAGACCCAGTACTTC
>TRBV7-7|few|TRBD1|TRBJ2-5
CASSKGQGLEQYF
TGTGCTAGCAGCAAAGGACAGGGTCTGGAGCAGTACTTC
>TRBV4-1|.|.|TRBJ1-5
CASSQDPQQPQHF
TGCGCCAGCAGCCAAGACCCCCAGCAGCCCCAGCATTTT
>TRBV5-6|.|.|TRBJ1-6
CASSRQLYNSPLHF
TGTGCCAGCAGCCGACAGCTCTATAATTCCCCCCTCCACTTT
>TRBV6-5|few|TRBD1|TRBJ2-4
CASSSYRGVENIQYF
TGTGCCAGCAGTAGCTACAGGGGTGTCGAAAACATTCAGTACTTC
>TRBV7-9|.|TRBD1|TRBJ2-1
CASTQRARGPYNEQFF
TGTGCCAGCACCCAACGGGCCAGGGGGCCCTACAATGAGCAGTTCTTC
>TRBV27|few|.|TRBJ2-5
CASTQGNGETQYF
TGTGCCAGCACGCAGGGTAATGGGGAGACCCAGTACTTC
>TRBV7-9|.|TRBD2|TRBJ2-1
CASRPASGGLHNEQFF
TGTGCCAGCAGACCAGCTAGCGGGGGGCTACACAATGAGCAGTTCTTC
>TRBV5-1|few|TRBD1|TRBJ1-4
CASRGQGWQKLFF
TGCGCCAGCAGAGGACAGGGGTGGCAAAAACTGTTTTTT
>TRBV20-1|once|.|TRBJ2-7
CSADRDGSCEQYF
TGCAGTGCTGACCGGGACGGCTCCTGCGAGCAGTACTTC
>TRBV7-3|.|TRBD1|TRBJ2-6
CASSRHSQGATPSGANVLTF
TGTGCCAGCAGTCGCCACTCACAGGGGGCCACCCCCTCTGGGGCCAACGTCCTGACTTTC
>TRBV7-2|.|.|TRBJ1-1
CASSLEGTLYSAFF
TGTGCCAGCAGCTTAGAGGGGACACTCTATTCAGCTTTCTTT
>TRBV7-2|few|.|TRBJ2-1
CASSYTRLYNEQFF
TGTGCCAGCAGCTATACCCGTTTATACAATGAGCAGTTCTTC
>TRBV29-1|.|.|TRBJ2-1
CSVATGTSRQFF
TGCAGCGTTGCTACAGGGACCTCTAGGCAGTTCTTC
>TRBV7-9|.|.|TRBJ1-2
CVSSLADAFYGYTF
TGTGTCAGCAGCTTAGCTGACGCCTTCTATGGCTACACCTTC
>TRBV9|few|.|TRBJ2-2
CASSPGGGTGELFF
TGTGCCAGCAGCCCCGGGGGTGGGACCGGGGAGCTGTTTTTT
>TRBV6-5|.|.|TRBJ2-4
CASSYGLTPGIQYF
TGTGCCAGCAGTTACGGACTAACACCGGGGATTCAGTACTTC
>TRBV7-3|once|.|TRBJ2-2
CASSPRGLSNTGELFF
TGTGCCAGCAGCCCTCGGGGACTTTCAAACACCGGGGAGCTGTTTTTT
>TRBV20-1|.|.|TRBJ2-7
CRARDFRDSAYEQYF
TGCAGAGCTAGAGATTTTCGAGACAGTGCGTACGAGCAGTACTTC
>TRBV6-5|.|.|TRBJ1-4
CASSSERTVGMKWVFF
TGTGCCAGCAGTTCAGAGCGGACAGTAGGAATGAAATGGGTGTTTTTT
>TRBV15|once|.|TRBJ2-7
CATSLVSYNEQYF
TGTGCCACCAGCCTCGTCTCCTACAATGAGCAGTACTTC
>TRBV7-2|.|TRBD2|TRBJ2-1
CASSLLRGFSEQFF
TGTGCCAGCAGCTTATTGCGGGGGTTTAGTGAGCAGTTCTTC
>TRBV7-8|.|TRBD1|TRBJ2-1
CASSSPGQGALEQFF
TGTGCCAGCAGCTCCCCTGGACAGGGGGCTCTTGAGCAGTTCTTC
>TRBV7-8|.|.|TRBJ1-1
CASSLNLLPSLLSNSRRAEAFF
TGTGCCAGCAGCTTAAATCTTCTCCCGTCGTTATTATCTAACTCCCGGAGGGCTGAAGCTTTCTTT
>TRBV12-5|few|TRBD2|TRBJ2-7
CASGFGSGGSGYEQYF
TGTGCTAGTGGTTTCGGGAGCGGGGGCTCTGGGTACGAGCAGTACTTC
>TRBV7-6|few|TRBD2|TRBJ2-7
CASSPGLDFDEQYF
TGTGCCAGCAGCCCGGGACTAGATTTCGACGAGCAGTACTTC
>TRBV28|.|TRBD2|TRBJ2-1
CASSLSPSERGGGENEQFF
TGTGCCAGCAGTTTATCTCCTTCCGAGCGGGGGGGCGGAGAGAATGAGCAGTTCTTC
>TRBV6-1|.|.|TRBJ2-7
CASSDGLQISYEQYF
TGTGCCAGCAGTGATGGACTGCAAATTTCCTACGAGCAGTACTTC
>TRBV7-9|.|.|TRBJ1-1
CASSLDAVRGPEAFF
TGTGCCAGCAGCTTAGACGCTGTGAGGGGCCCTGAAGCTTTCTTT
>TRBV27|.|TRBD1|TRBJ2-7
CASSSYSLDRVQYEQYF
TGTGCCAGCAGTTCCTACTCCCTAGACAGGGTACAGTACGAGCAGTACTTC
>TRBV20-1|.|TRBD1|TRBJ2-5
CSALTTGQETQYF
TGCAGTGCTCTAACGACAGGGCAAGAGACCCAGTACTTC
>TRBV25-1|.|.|TRBJ2-7
CASSEYFVVTDTGDHYEQYF
TGTGCCAGCAGTGAATATTTTGTGGTTACCGATACAGGCGACCATTACGAGCAGTACTTC